These 5 T cell receptor beta chains share one sample of origin, sequenced in a study of blood T cell repertoires in COVID-19. Sequencing used immunoSEQ multiplex PCR; TCRdb keeps in-frame clones, though not all of them. This sample carries under 300,000 clones, 70% to 85% of them seen once, and the ten largest clones take about 4%. Material for sequencing was peripheral blood. Receptors originate from a middle-aged woman with active or convalescent COVID-19.

This clone was found once. CDR3 in amino acids: CASSLAGSYNEQFF. The CDR3 DNA follows: TGTGCCAGCAGCCTAGCGGGGTCCTACAATGAGCAGTTCTTC. The chain joins TRBV6-5 to TRBJ2-1; 9 nucleotides line up with TRBD2. The germline CDR1 and CDR2 sequences are MNHEY and SVGAGI. The CDR3 has 14 amino acids. Trimming took 6 bases from V and 1 from J; bases not matched to a gene: 1.

Here the CDR3 DNA reads TGCGCCAGCAGCTTGGCCGGGACAGTTCAAGAGACCCAGTACTTC. As protein: CASSLAGTVQETQYF. The rearrangement joins TRBV5-1 to TRBJ2-5, with TRBD1 matching over 7 bases. Trimming cost V 0 bases and J 2 bases; bases outside gene matches: 4. From germline, CDR1 is SGHRS and CDR2 YFSETQ. CDR3 size: 15 residues.

V usage is TRBV10-2 and J usage is TRBJ1-5, with no clear D. CDR1 is WSHSY, CDR2 SAAADI, per germline. Trimming removed 3 bases from V and 6 bases from J, with 9 bases in between. There are 13 residues in the CDR3. The CDR3 spells CASSDSGFQPQHF. The DNA for the CDR3 is TGCGCCAGCAGTGACTCGGGGTTTCAGCCCCAGCATTTT.

V gene TRBV3-1 (or the pseudogene TRBV3-2) combines with J gene TRBJ2-5, with 8 bases that match TRBD2. This CDR3 is 14 amino acids long. Unmatched junction bases numbered 6, after V lost 4 bases and J lost 5 bases. CDR1 LGHDT and CDR2 YNNKEL come from the germline V gene (reference sequence). The CDR3 region is CASSPTTSAETQYF. The CDR3 bases are TGTGCCAGCAGCCCCACGACTAGCGCGGAGACCCAGTACTTC.

This CDR3 reads CASSLTGDEQFF. CDR3 in DNA: TGTGCCAGCAGCTTGACAGGGGATGAGCAGTTCTTC. The V call is TRBV11-3, the J call TRBJ2-1; TRBD1 agrees at 8 bases. Trimming took 3 bases from V and 8 from J; bases not matched to a gene: 0. This CDR3 spans 12 amino acids. The germline V gene encodes CDR1 SGHNT and CDR2 YENEEA.